The source of this T cell receptor (beta chain) is a study of cytomegalovirus exposure and HLA in healthy donors. General study points: Reportedly, HLA-A and HLA-B alleles of most subjects were accurately predicted from TCR beta.

This CDR3 has 11 amino acids. Germline V CDR1 and CDR2: SGDLS, YYNGEE. For this clone: Its matching antigen is unknown. A junction boundary mismatches the germline segment, possibly from a read error.

The primer mix had 60 Vbeta and 13 Jbeta primers. Here immunoSEQ multiplex PCR was the method, and the copy in TCRdb shows in-frame clones only, minus some. The sample carries 120,000 or so clones, under 85% recorded once. The chain joins TRBV9 to TRBJ1-2, with a tentative D call TRBD1 (5 bases). The clonotype was recovered from a woman aged 50 to 60 in good health and CMV-seropositive. Sample: PBMCs. The CDR3 DNA sequence: TGTGCCAGCAGCGTCGACGGACAAGACTCCTTC. Translation: CASSVDGQDSF.